One sample yielded the 23 T cell receptor beta chains listed below, sequenced in a study of T cells in Graves' hyperthyroidism and ophthalmopathy. TCR beta CDR3 sequences were amplified from RNA transcripts. HTBI primers were the set used in a first-round RT-PCR of the TCR CDR3. From the multiplex PCR reads, TCRdb called clonotypes with MiXCR, one entry per CDR3 protein. This table has hundreds of thousands of distinct CDR3 sequences, approximately 14% appearing once. The specimen was blood. The source of these receptors is a woman in her forties with Graves' ophthalmopathy.

For this clonotype: Possible read error: a much larger clone is one base away. The gene calls are TRBV20-1 and TRBJ1-2; D unclear. Trimming stripped 1 base from V and 7 bases from J, with 10 bases between. The germline gives CDR1 DFQATT, CDR2 SNEGSKA (reference sequence). This CDR3 region has 12 residues. CDR3 DNA: TGCAGTGCTAGAGGTATTGACACTGGCTACACCTTC. Its protein product is CSARGIDTGYTF.

The chain links TRBV6-1 to TRBJ2-3; the match to TRBD2 covers 11 bases. Germline loops: CDR1 MNHNS, CDR2 SASEGT. This CDR3 has 16 amino acids. The junction had 14 bases not matched to a gene; V was cut back by 8 bases and J by 7 bases. The CDR3 here is CASYGRLAGITYTQYF. CDR3 DNA: TGTGCCAGCTACGGCCGACTAGCGGGAATAACATATACGCAGTATTTT.

This clonotype was counted many times. V gene TRBV2 combines with J gene TRBJ2-7; 7 bases are shared with TRBD2. Germline CDR1 and CDR2: SNHLY and FYNNEI. The trim removed 2 bases at V and 3 bases at J, leaving 7 bases unmatched. The CDR3 has 15 amino acids. The CDR3 coding sequence is TGTGCCAGCAGTGAACAGGGCGGGGGTTACTACGAGCAGTACTTC. Translating it yields CASSEQGGGYYEQYF.

This clonotype was observed at least ten times. V usage is TRBV15 and J usage is TRBJ2-7, with TRBD2 matching over 8 bases. V was clipped by 0 bases and J by 3 bases; unmatched bases: 4. Germline assignment: CDR1 LNHNV and CDR2 YYDKDF (reference sequence). The CDR3 spans 15 residues. CDR3 amino acids: CATSRDPGGSYEQYF. CDR3 DNA: TGTGCCACCAGCAGAGACCCGGGGGGGAGCTACGAGCAGTACTTC. Full variable domain (remainder filled in from reference TRBV15 and TRBJ2-7): DAMVIQNPRYQVTQFGKPVTLSCSQTLNHNVMYWYQQKSSQAPKLLFHYYDKDFNNEADTPDNFQSRRPNTSFCFLDIRSPGLGDTAMYLCATSRDPGGSYEQYFGPGTRLTVT.

This clonotype appeared many times. CDR3 sequence (DNA): TGCAGTGCTAGAAGGATGGATCAGCCCCAGCATTTT. Translating gives CSARRMDQPQHF. The rearrangement joins TRBV20-1 to TRBJ1-5; D is unresolved. The CDR3 totals 12 residues. Per germline, CDR1 DFQATT and CDR2 SNEGSKA (reference sequence). The V gene lost 2 bases and the J gene lost 5 bases, with 7 bases spanning the gap.

This clonotype occurred once. This chain joins TRBV11-1 and TRBJ1-2, with 7 bases lining up with TRBD1. Germline V gene sequence: CDR1 SGHAT, CDR2 FQDESV (reference sequence). The V and J ends lost 0 bases and 0 bases, in that order; junction bases with no gene match: 4. The CDR3 sequence is 16 residues long. The CDR3 nucleotides read TGTGCCAGCAGCTTAGCACAGGGGATCGCTAACTATGGCTACACCTTC. It specifies CASSLAQGIANYGYTF. The variable domain in full, with the rest retrieved from reference TRBV11-1 and TRBJ1-2, is EAEVAQSPRYKITEKSQAVAFWCDPISGHATLYWYRQILGQGPELLVQFQDESVVDDSQLPKDRFSAERLKGVDSTLKIQPAELGDSAMYLCASSLAQGIANYGYTFGSGTRLTVV.

This clonotype was observed a few times. This chain uses TRBV20-1 with TRBJ1-1, with a tentative D call TRBD1 (6 bases). The CDR3 totals 16 residues. V was pared by 2 bases and J by 6 bases, with 22 bases between. In germline, CDR1 is DFQATT, CDR2 SNEGSKA (reference sequence). The CDR3 bases are TGCAGTGCTAGACCGGGACATAGCACGTTCGCCGCTGAAGCTTTCTTT. Protein product: CSARPGHSTFAAEAFF.

This clonotype has a count of ten or more. V is TRBV29-1 and J is TRBJ2-7; tentative D call: TRBD2 (5 bases). V lost 4 bases to trimming and J lost 3 bases, with 10 bases between them. The CDR3 is made up of 12 amino acids. In germline, CDR1 is SQVTM, CDR2 ANQGSEA. CDR3 in amino acids: CSVGESLYEQYF. The CDR3 DNA reads TGCAGCGTTGGGGAGTCCCTCTACGAGCAGTACTTC.

There are many counts of this clonotype. The genes are TRBV10-2 and TRBJ1-5, with D maybe TRBD1 (5 bases). The CDR3 extends over 13 amino acids. V dropped 7 bases and J dropped 7 bases, with 14 bases sitting between them. Germline CDR1 is WSHSY and CDR2 is SAAADI. CDR3 protein: CASTAGWGQPQHF. As DNA, the CDR3 is TGCGCCAGCACTGCAGGGTGGGGCCAGCCCCAGCATTTT.

The J gene is TRBJ1-5, the V gene TRBV20-1, with D possibly being TRBD1 (6 bases). This CDR3 contains 15 residues. V was cut by 5 bases and J by 10 bases, with 24 bases left in between. Germline V gene data show CDR1 as DFQATT and CDR2 as SNEGSKA (reference sequence). The CDR3 region is CSAPAPLGGVGPQHF. The CDR3, as DNA: TGCAGTGCTCCAGCCCCCTTGGGGGGCGTTGGACCCCAGCATTTT.

The sample holds many counts of this clonotype. Written as DNA, the CDR3 is TGTGCCAGCAGCGTAGGGGACAGTCGAGGCTACACCTTC. This codes for CASSVGDSRGYTF. The chain recombines TRBV9 with TRBJ1-2, with TRBD1 matching 7 bases. The ends lost 0 bases at V and 8 bases at J; junction bases unmatched: 4. In germline, CDR1 is SGDLS, CDR2 YYNGEE. CDR3 length: 13 residues. The full variable domain, its missing parts supplied by reference TRBV9 and TRBJ1-2, is DSGVTQTPKHLITATGQRVTLRCSPRSGDLSVYWYQQSLDQGLQFLIQYYNGEERAKGNILERFSAQQFPDLHSELNLSSLELGDSALYFCASSVGDSRGYTFGSGTRLTVV.

This clonotype was recorded many times. This rearrangement joins TRBV29-1 to TRBJ1-2; D is uncertain. CDR3 length: 11 amino acids. Trimming cost V 5 bases and J 5 bases, with 9 bases left between them. Germline lookup yields CDR1 SQVTM and CDR2 ANQGSEA. The CDR3 DNA is TGCAGCGTTTTCAGCGGATATGGCTACACCTTC. This sequence encodes CSVFSGYGYTF.

The rearrangement links TRBV20-1 to TRBJ1-1; D is unclear. CDR3 size: 15 residues. V shed 0 bases and J shed 7 bases, with 18 bases lying between them. Germline V lookup: CDR1 DFQATT, CDR2 SNEGSKA (reference sequence). This chain's CDR3 is CSARDPNTRLSEAFF. The CDR3 DNA follows: TGCAGTGCTAGAGATCCCAACACCCGGTTGAGTGAAGCTTTCTTT.

This clonotype has at least ten counts. J is TRBJ2-7 and V is TRBV20-1; unclear D gene. V lost 0 bases, J lost 6 bases, and 6 bases lay in between. The CDR3 length is 11 residues. Germline V lookup: CDR1 DFQATT, CDR2 SNEGSKA (reference sequence). This CDR3 reads CSARDGPEQYF. The DNA for the CDR3 is TGCAGTGCTAGAGATGGGCCCGAGCAGTACTTC.

This clonotype was counted ten times or more. The chain employs TRBV19 and TRBJ2-6, with TRBD1 identical over 7 bases. The CDR3 has 17 residues. The germline gives CDR1 LNHDA, CDR2 SQIVND (reference sequence). V trimming: 6 bases; J trimming: 0 bases; junction bases outside the gene matches: 8. The chain's CDR3 is CASSSGTAFSGANVLTF. The CDR3 bases are TGTGCCAGTAGCTCAGGGACAGCCTTCTCTGGGGCCAACGTCCTGACTTTC.

This clonotype was observed at least ten times. The CDR3 does not end in the conserved phenylalanine or tryptophan, so this is likely a read error. The chain joins TRBV6-1 to TRBJ2-5, with D tentatively TRBD2 (6 bases). In germline, CDR1 is MNHNS, CDR2 SASEGT. V lost 7 bases to trimming and J lost 4 bases, with 10 bases between them. CDR3 length: 12 amino acids. In DNA form, the CDR3 reads TGTGCCAGCATGGAGGGTACAGAGACCCAGTACCTC. Its translation: CASMEGTETQYL.

This clonotype was seen at least ten times. The chain employs TRBV10-3 and TRBJ2-7, with 11 bases fitting TRBD1. This CDR3 contains 15 residues. Per the germline V gene, CDR1 is ENHRY and CDR2 is SYGVKD. V shed 2 bases and J 0 bases; nucleotides not matched to a gene: 0. The CDR3 protein is CAISEGTGGSYEQYF. Written as DNA, the CDR3 is TGTGCCATCAGTGAGGGGACAGGGGGCTCCTACGAGCAGTACTTC.

The V gene is TRBV28, the J gene TRBJ1-4; tentative D call: TRBD1 (6 bases). CDR3 length equals 14 residues. The ends were cut back, 7 bases at V and 5 bases at J, with 14 bases in the middle. The germline V gene has CDR1 MDHEN and CDR2 SYDVKM. The CDR3 here is CASMLWGLNEKLFF. The CDR3 nucleotides read TGTGCCAGCATGTTGTGGGGGCTGAATGAAAAACTGTTTTTT.

This clonotype was seen at least ten times. The chain carries TRBV9 and TRBJ2-5, with TRBD2 as a possible D gene (6 bases). Germline values: CDR1 SGDLS, CDR2 YYNGEE. This CDR3 has 16 amino acids. V was cut by 3 bases and J by 1 base, with 16 bases left in between. CDR3: CASSAGGGSGQETQYF. CDR3 in DNA: TGTGCCAGCAGCGCCGGTGGGGGGTCGGGCCAAGAGACCCAGTACTTC. The whole variable domain, remainder taken from reference TRBV9 and TRBJ2-5, is DSGVTQTPKHLITATGQRVTLRCSPRSGDLSVYWYQQSLDQGLQFLIQYYNGEERAKGNILERFSAQQFPDLHSELNLSSLELGDSALYFCASSAGGGSGQETQYFGPGTRLLVL.

This clonotype was counted at least ten times. J is TRBJ1-2 and V is TRBV28, with 7 bases lining up with TRBD1. Trimming removed 6 bases from V and 7 bases from J; junction bases left unmatched: 8. The CDR3 consists of 13 residues. In germline, CDR1 is MDHEN, CDR2 SYDVKM. CDR3 nucleotide sequence: TGTGCCAGCAGCCAGACAGGGCGAAGTGGCTACACCTTC. Its protein product is CASSQTGRSGYTF.

In its sample, this clonotype was seen many times. V usage is TRBV12-3 or TRBV12-4 and J usage is TRBJ1-1; D ambiguous. This CDR3 contains 15 residues. Trimming took off 5 bases at V and 5 bases at J, with 18 bases between the two ends. The CDR3 coding sequence is TGTGCCAGCAGTACCCCCGAGACACCTAAAACTGAAGCTTTCTTT. Translation: CASSTPETPKTEAFF.

This clonotype was detected ten times or more. V gene TRBV12-3 or TRBV12-4 combines with J gene TRBJ2-7; D perhaps matches TRBD2 (6 bases). Between the trimmed V and J ends, which lost 9 bases and 1 base, there was a span of 19 bases. CDR3 size: 15 residues. The CDR3 region is CASGGRGIESYEQYF. The CDR3 DNA reads TGTGCCAGTGGGGGGAGAGGGATTGAGTCCTACGAGCAGTACTTC.

This chain uses TRBV6-5 with TRBJ2-7, with a tentative D call TRBD1 (5 bases). Germline V gives CDR1 MNHEY, CDR2 SVGAGI. This CDR3 is 14 amino acids long. Deletions cut 0 bases from V and 4 bases from J, with 10 bases between. Here the CDR3 DNA reads TGTGCCAGCAGTTACTCAGACAGCCGATACGAGCAGTACTTC. Its protein product is CASSYSDSRYEQYF.